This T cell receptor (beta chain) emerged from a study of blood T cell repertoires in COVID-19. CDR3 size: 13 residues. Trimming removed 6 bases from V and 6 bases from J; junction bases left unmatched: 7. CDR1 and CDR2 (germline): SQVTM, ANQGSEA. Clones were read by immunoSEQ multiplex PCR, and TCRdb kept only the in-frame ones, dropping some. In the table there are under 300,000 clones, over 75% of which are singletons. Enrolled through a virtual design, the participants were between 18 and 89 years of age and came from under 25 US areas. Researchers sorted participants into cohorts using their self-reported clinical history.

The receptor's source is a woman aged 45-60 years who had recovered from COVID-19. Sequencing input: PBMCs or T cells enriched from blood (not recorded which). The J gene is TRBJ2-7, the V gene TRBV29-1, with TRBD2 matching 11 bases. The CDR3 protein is CSVFGLAGTEQYF. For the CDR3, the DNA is TGCAGCGTGTTCGGACTAGCGGGTACCGAGCAGTACTTC.